The 16 T cell receptor beta chains in this list originate from one sample, sequenced in a study of cytomegalovirus exposure and HLA in healthy donors. The PCR had 60 Vbeta and 13 Jbeta primers. This table comes from immunoSEQ multiplex PCR, and its TCRdb copy is limited to in-frame clones, with some not included. The top ten hold just under 3% of the sample, which has about 160,000 clones, 75% seen once. The sample was PBMCs. These receptors originate from a woman aged 50 to 65 in good health and CMV-seropositive.

The chain's CDR3 is CASSEVGNQPQHF. The CDR3 DNA follows: TGTGCCAGCAGTGAAGTCGGGAATCAGCCCCAGCATTTT. The chain links TRBV2 to TRBJ1-5; D remains unclear. V was clipped by 1 base and J by 4 bases, with 5 bases between them. The germline gives CDR1 SNHLY, CDR2 FYNNEI. The CDR3 spans 13 residues.

This sequence joins TRBV7-9 and TRBJ1-1; D unclear. Germline V gene lookup returns CDR1 SEHNR and CDR2 FQNEAQ (reference sequence). CDR3 size: 14 residues. The V end lost 5 bases, the J end lost 5 bases, and 15 bases lay between the germline ends. The CDR3, as DNA: TGTGCCAGCAGCCTTGCGGGCGGGCGGACTGAAGCTTTCTTT. Its protein product is CASSLAGGRTEAFF.

This clone was counted between two and nine times. CDR3 region: CASRPDSHQPQHF. The CDR3 DNA sequence: TGTGCCAGCCGCCCCGACAGTCATCAGCCCCAGCATTTT. V gene TRBV2 combines with J gene TRBJ1-5, with TRBD1 as a possible D gene (5 bases). Germline CDR1 reads SNHLY; CDR2 reads FYNNEI. This CDR3 contains 13 residues. V shed 8 bases and J shed 5 bases, with 13 bases lying between them.

This chain uses TRBV2 with TRBJ2-7; D gene unclear. V was clipped by 2 bases and J by 11 bases, with 10 bases between them. Per the germline V gene, CDR1 is SNHLY and CDR2 is FYNNEI. This CDR3 has 11 amino acids. CDR3 DNA sequence: TGTGCCAGCAGTGAATATACTAAAGAGTACTTC. Translating gives CASSEYTKEYF.

This clone was seen a handful of times. The gene calls are TRBV5-4 and TRBJ2-3; 8 bases line up with TRBD2. Germline CDR1 is SGHNT and CDR2 is YYREEE (reference sequence). This CDR3 region has 14 residues. V was pared by 3 bases and J by 8 bases, with 8 bases of the junction left unmatched. This CDR3 is CASSWGGLGSTQYF. DNA for the CDR3: TGTGCCAGCAGCTGGGGGGGACTAGGGAGTACGCAGTATTTT. Full variable domain (outside the CDR3, taken from reference TRBV5-4 and TRBJ2-3): ETGVTQSPTHLIKTRGQQVTLRCSSQSGHNTVSWYQQALGQGPQFIFQYYREEENGRGNFPPRFSGLQFPNYSSELNVNALELDDSALYLCASSWGGLGSTQYFGPGTRLTVL.

This chain connects TRBV11-3 to TRBJ2-1; TRBD1 agrees at 9 bases. The germline V gene has CDR1 SGHNT and CDR2 YENEEA. The V gene end was trimmed by 5 bases and the J gene end by 5 bases; junction bases not matched to a gene: 7. The CDR3 length is 15 residues. The DNA for the CDR3 is TGTGCCAGCAGCCAGGGACAGGGCACGCACAATGAGCAGTTCTTC. This translates into CASSQGQGTHNEQFF.

CDR3 region: CASRGQAPGSPLHF. The CDR3, as DNA: TGTGCCAGCAGGGGACAGGCCCCTGGATCACCCCTCCACTTT. The V gene is TRBV2, the J gene TRBJ1-6, with 8 nucleotides matching TRBD1. V was pared by 6 bases and J by 10 bases, with 8 bases of the junction left unmatched. Germline assignment: CDR1 SNHLY and CDR2 FYNNEI. The CDR3 covers 14 residues. The whole variable domain, filled in from reference TRBV2 and TRBJ1-6, reads EPEVTQTPSHQVTQMGQEVILRCVPISNHLYFYWYRQILGQKVEFLVSFYNNEISEKSEIFDDQFSVERPDGSNFTLKIRSTKLEDSAMYFCASRGQAPGSPLHFGNGTRLTVT.

This CDR3 reads CASSVAPRDRGSYNEQFF. The CDR3 coding sequence is TGTGCCAGCAGCGTAGCTCCACGGGACAGGGGAAGTTACAATGAGCAGTTCTTC. This rearrangement joins TRBV9 to TRBJ2-1; 10 bases line up with TRBD1. Losses at the gene ends were 0 bases for V and 4 bases for J; bases not matched to a gene: 10. The germline V gene has CDR1 SGDLS and CDR2 YYNGEE. There are 18 residues in the CDR3.

This clone was counted between two and nine times. This rearrangement joins TRBV5-8 to TRBJ2-4; D unclear. Trimming pared 0 bases from V and 3 bases from J, leaving 4 bases between. The CDR3 is made up of 13 amino acids. Germline CDR1 is SGHTS and CDR2 is YDEGEE. In DNA, the CDR3 is TGTGCCAGCAGCTTGGGGAGCAAAAACATTCAGTACTTC. Its translation is CASSLGSKNIQYF. The full variable domain, its missing parts supplied by reference TRBV5-8 and TRBJ2-4, is EAGVTQSPTHLIKTRGQQATLRCSPISGHTSVYWYQQALGLGLQFLLWYDEGEERNRGNFPPRFSGRQFPNYSSELNVNALELEDSALYLCASSLGSKNIQYFGAGTRLSVL.

The CDR3 DNA sequence: TGTGCCAGCAGTCCAGGAATGAACACTGAAGCTTTCTTT. Translated, it gives CASSPGMNTEAFF. The chain is built from TRBV2 and TRBJ1-1; D remains unclear. The germline V gene encodes CDR1 SNHLY and CDR2 FYNNEI. Trimming took 5 bases from V and 0 from J, leaving 7 bases between them. The CDR3 runs 13 residues.

The chain combines TRBV5-4 with TRBJ2-1, with 7 bases that match TRBD2. The V and J ends lost 3 bases and 3 bases, in that order; junction bases with no gene match: 9. The germline CDR1 and CDR2 sequences are SGHNT and YYREEE (reference sequence). The CDR3 spans 16 residues. CDR3 nucleotides: TGTGCCAGCAGCTGGGGCGGGGGATTCGACTACAATGAGCAGTTCTTC. Translating it yields CASSWGGGFDYNEQFF. The complete variable domain, with remaining parts taken from reference TRBV5-4 and TRBJ2-1, reads ETGVTQSPTHLIKTRGQQVTLRCSSQSGHNTVSWYQQALGQGPQFIFQYYREEENGRGNFPPRFSGLQFPNYSSELNVNALELDDSALYLCASSWGGGFDYNEQFFGPGTRLTVL.

This clone showed up just a few times. The rearrangement joins TRBV11-3 to TRBJ2-5; D is uncertain. The germline V and J ends were trimmed by 3 bases and 0 bases, with 5 bases remaining between them. The germline gives CDR1 SGHNT, CDR2 YENEEA. The CDR3 is 13 residues long. The CDR3 loop reads CASSLEYQETQYF. The CDR3 coding sequence is TGTGCCAGCAGCTTGGAGTACCAAGAGACCCAGTACTTC.

The V and J genes are TRBV18 and TRBJ1-4; D gene unclear. Trimming removed 6 bases from V and 7 bases from J, with 12 bases in between. Germline V gene data show CDR1 as KGHSH and CDR2 as LQKENI. The CDR3 has 13 residues. The CDR3 DNA is TGTGCCAGCTCCCCCTCGCAGGCTGAAAAACTGTTTTTT. Protein product: CASSPSQAEKLFF.

V and J are TRBV11-2 and TRBJ1-6, with D maybe TRBD1 (6 bases). The CDR3 has 13 residues. Trimming cost V 5 bases and J 7 bases, with 9 bases left between them. Germline V gene sequence: CDR1 SGHAT, CDR2 FQNNGV. The CDR3 region is CASSRTGNSPLHF. CDR3 bases: TGTGCCAGCAGCCGTACAGGGAATTCACCCCTCCACTTT. Based on the CDR3 plus reference TRBV11-2 and TRBJ1-6, the full variable domain is EAGVAQSPRYKIIEKRQSVAFWCNPISGHATLYWYQQILGQGPKLLIQFQNNGVVDDSQLPKDRFSAERLKGVDSTLKIQPAKLEDSAVYLCASSRTGNSPLHFGNGTRLTVT.

The rearrangement uses TRBV29-1 and TRBJ2-1; D uncertain. The CDR3 totals 12 residues. Per the germline V gene, CDR1 is SQVTM and CDR2 is ANQGSEA. Trimming cost V 6 bases and J 3 bases, with 9 bases left between them. In nucleotides, the CDR3 is TGCAGCGTCTCCGAGATCTACAATGAGCAGTTCTTC. It codes for CSVSEIYNEQFF.

CDR3 nucleotide sequence: TGTGCCAGCAGCTTAGGATCGCCAGGGGCCGGCTACACCTTC. Translating gives CASSLGSPGAGYTF. The gene calls are TRBV7-8 and TRBJ1-2, with D tentatively TRBD1 (6 bases). The germline V gene encodes CDR1 SGHVS and CDR2 FQNEAQ. The CDR3 length is 14 residues. V was cut by 1 base and J by 8 bases, with 14 bases left in between.